A single sample is the source of the 8 T cell receptor beta chains below, sequenced in a study of CD8 T cells in Susac syndrome. When the RNA was reverse transcribed, random hexamers were used with an input of roughly 0.45 to 1 ug. TCRdb passed the immunoSEQ multiplex PCR reads through MiXCR, listing each CDR3 protein once. Of 150,000 or so distinct CDR3 sequences listed, 85% to 95% are singletons. Sequenced input: CD4+ T cells from PBMCs. Receptors originate from a human donor with Susac syndrome.

CDR3 residues: CASSPPGGLARSNEQFF. In DNA, the CDR3 is TGTGCCAGCAGCCCTCCCGGTGGCCTAGCCCGTTCCAATGAGCAGTTCTTC. V usage is TRBV7-2 and J usage is TRBJ2-1; possible D gene TRBD2, 5 bases. This CDR3 contains 17 residues. The ends were cut back, 5 bases at V and 6 bases at J, with 23 bases in the middle. Per the germline V gene, CDR1 is SGHTA and CDR2 is FQGNSA.

The V and J genes are TRBV27 and TRBJ2-1; tentative D call: TRBD1 (5 bases). This CDR3 comprises 15 residues. V dropped 8 bases and J dropped 0 bases, with 14 bases sitting between them. Germline-derived CDR1 and CDR2 are MNHEY and SMNVEV (reference sequence). The DNA of the CDR3 is TGTGCCAGCCAGGGAAGGGGTAGCTCCTACAATGAGCAGTTCTTC. Translated: CASQGRGSSYNEQFF.

This clonotype was recorded only once. The V call is TRBV9, the J call TRBJ2-7; TRBD2 matches at 9 bases. This CDR3 region has 15 residues. Trimming removed 0 bases from V and 6 bases from J; junction bases left unmatched: 7. Per the germline V gene, CDR1 is SGDLS and CDR2 is YYNGEE. The CDR3 DNA follows: TGTGCCAGCAGCGTAGGGACTAGCGAAAAGTCCGAGCAGTACTTC. Translation gives CASSVGTSEKSEQYF. The full variable domain, in which reference TRBV9 and TRBJ2-7 provide the parts outside the CDR3, is DSGVTQTPKHLITATGQRVTLRCSPRSGDLSVYWYQQSLDQGLQFLIQYYNGEERAKGNILERFSAQQFPDLHSELNLSSLELGDSALYFCASSVGTSEKSEQYFGPGTRLTVT.

The chain carries TRBV2 and TRBJ2-1; D is possibly TRBD2 (5 bases). Germline values: CDR1 SNHLY, CDR2 FYNNEI. Trimming pared 4 bases from V and 1 base from J, leaving 8 bases between. This CDR3 is built from 14 residues. CDR3 sequence: CASSGGPSYNEQFF. The CDR3 nucleotides are TGTGCCAGCAGTGGAGGGCCGTCCTACAATGAGCAGTTCTTC.

This chain uses TRBV25-1 with TRBJ1-6, with D maybe TRBD1 (5 bases). Trimming pared 2 bases from V and 9 bases from J, leaving 17 bases between. CDR3 length: 16 residues. The germline CDR1 and CDR2 sequences are MGHDK and SYGVNS. Written as DNA, the CDR3 is TGTGCCAGCAGTGAAGGGGGGACCCCGAGAAGTTCACCCCTCCACTTT. Translating it yields CASSEGGTPRSSPLHF.

The rearrangement uses TRBV5-1 and TRBJ2-5; TRBD2 is a possible D gene (6 bases). Trimming cost V 7 bases and J 2 bases, with 15 bases left between them. Germline V gives CDR1 SGHRS, CDR2 YFSETQ. The CDR3 sequence is 14 residues long. The CDR3 region is CASSGSGLQETQYF. CDR3 nucleotide sequence: TGCGCCAGCTCCGGATCCGGACTACAAGAGACCCAGTACTTC.

V and J are TRBV7-8 and TRBJ2-2; 9 bases map to TRBD1. The V gene end was trimmed by 4 bases and the J gene end by 5 bases; junction bases not matched to a gene: 5. In germline, CDR1 is SGHVS, CDR2 FQNEAQ. The CDR3 runs to 15 residues. DNA of the CDR3: TGTGCCAGCAGCTCCGACAGGGGGGGTACCGGGGAGCTGTTTTTT. Translation: CASSSDRGGTGELFF.

The gene calls are TRBV29-1 and TRBJ2-3, with 9 bases fitting TRBD1. Germline V gives CDR1 SQVTM, CDR2 ANQGSEA. V gave up 0 bases and J gave up 2 bases; unmatched junction bases: 3. The CDR3 runs 15 residues. CDR3 protein: CSVEDTGGPTDTQYF. The CDR3 DNA is TGCAGCGTTGAAGATACAGGGGGCCCCACAGATACGCAGTATTTT.